This passage covers 20 T cell receptor beta chains from one sample sequenced in a study of identical twins' blood T cells. One entry per CDR3 protein, called by TCRdb with MiXCR from the 5' RACE reads. Among roughly 380,000 distinct CDR3 sequences listed, 25% to 35% were seen once. Sequenced input: PBMCs. The receptors originated from a woman aged 18-49 years in good health.

This clonotype was counted only a few times. The CDR3 DNA reads as TGCAGTGCTTCCGACGGGGGGGACGAGCAGTACTTC. Amino acids: CSASDGGDEQYF. This rearrangement joins TRBV20-1 to TRBJ2-7, with 8 bases fitting TRBD2. The CDR3 consists of 12 residues. Looked up from germline, CDR1 is DFQATT and CDR2 is SNEGSKA (reference sequence). Trimming at V came to 5 bases and at J to 5 bases, leaving 5 bases not matched to a gene.

J is TRBJ2-7 and V is TRBV5-1; D call uncertain. CDR1 SGHRS and CDR2 YFSETQ come from the germline V gene. Between the trimmed V and J ends, which lost 0 bases and 5 bases, there was a span of 9 bases. CDR3 length equals 13 residues. CDR3 in amino acids: CASSLGYLDEQYF. The CDR3 nucleotides are TGCGCCAGCAGCTTGGGTTATTTGGACGAGCAGTACTTC.

The rearrangement uses TRBV20-1 and TRBJ2-2, with a tentative D call TRBD1 (5 bases). Trimming stripped 2 bases from V and 4 bases from J, with 5 bases between. The CDR3 extends over 12 amino acids. The V gene's germline CDR1 is DFQATT and CDR2 SNEGSKA (reference sequence). The CDR3 region is CSARQGTGELFF. The CDR3 DNA sequence: TGCAGTGCTAGACAGGGCACCGGGGAGCTGTTTTTT.

In its sample, this clonotype was seen a few times. The chain is built from TRBV7-2 and TRBJ2-3; unclear D gene. Germline CDR1 and CDR2: SGHTA and FQGNSA. There are 15 residues in the CDR3. With 2 bases removed from V and 2 bases from J, the gap between germline ends came to 11 bases. The CDR3 DNA reads as TGTGCCAGCAGCTTACCCCGGCGCAACACAGATACGCAGTATTTT. This translates into CASSLPRRNTDTQYF.

This clonotype appeared a few times. This rearrangement joins TRBV2 to TRBJ2-2; no clear D. Germline-derived CDR1 and CDR2 are SNHLY and FYNNEI. V was trimmed by 10 bases and J by 4 bases, leaving 13 bases between them. The length of the CDR3 is 13 residues. CDR3 DNA sequence: TGTGCCACCCAATACGAGAGCACCGGGGAGCTGTTTTTT. Its protein product is CATQYESTGELFF.

This clonotype was picked up many times. The V gene is TRBV6-1, the J gene TRBJ1-1; unclear D gene. The V and J ends lost 2 bases and 1 base respectively, with 2 bases between them. CDR1 MNHNS and CDR2 SASEGT come from the germline V gene. CDR3 length equals 12 residues. The CDR3 DNA follows: TGTGCCAGCAGTGAACGGAACACTGAAGCTTTCTTT. Its translation: CASSERNTEAFF.

The rearrangement joins TRBV20-1 to TRBJ2-7, with D perhaps TRBD2 (6 bases). V dropped 5 bases and J dropped 0 bases, with 17 bases sitting between them. This CDR3 is built from 15 residues. Germline CDR1 and CDR2: DFQATT and SNEGSKA (reference sequence). As DNA, the CDR3 is TGCAGTGCTCCACAAGGGGCGGGAAGCTCCTACGAGCAGTACTTC. Translated: CSAPQGAGSSYEQYF.

The CDR3 region is CASSDFGLANVLTF. The CDR3 DNA reads TGCGCCAGCAGTGACTTCGGTTTGGCCAACGTCCTGACTTTC. The chain joins TRBV5-1 to TRBJ2-6; D is uncertain. Trimming cost V 5 bases and J 6 bases, with 12 bases left between them. The germline V gene encodes CDR1 SGHRS and CDR2 YFSETQ. CDR3 length equals 14 residues.

The rearrangement links TRBV29-1 to TRBJ1-2; no definite D call. The CDR3 length is 12 residues. V lost 0 bases and J lost 4, with 6 bases in between. Germline CDR1 is SQVTM and CDR2 is ANQGSEA. The CDR3 spells CSVEDAVYGYTF. In nucleotides, the CDR3 is TGCAGCGTTGAAGACGCAGTCTATGGCTACACCTTC.

This clonotype was counted only a few times. V usage is TRBV18 and J usage is TRBJ1-1, with a possible D match to TRBD1 (6 bases). Germline V lookup: CDR1 KGHSH, CDR2 LQKENI. The CDR3 is made up of 15 amino acids. The V and J ends lost 3 bases and 0 bases respectively, with 11 bases between them. The CDR3 protein is CASSPVGGVNTEAFF. Written as DNA, the CDR3 is TGTGCCAGCTCACCCGTAGGGGGAGTGAACACTGAAGCTTTCTTT.

This chain joins TRBV10-3 and TRBJ2-1; D gene ambiguous. The V gene's germline CDR1 is ENHRY and CDR2 SYGVKD. The CDR3 spans 13 residues. Trimming left V 8 bases short and J 4 bases short, with 12 bases between. The CDR3 region is CAIGRRLYNEQFF. The CDR3 coding sequence is TGTGCCATCGGGCGTAGACTTTACAATGAGCAGTTCTTC.

This clonotype was seen more than once but under ten times. The missing conserved phenylalanine or tryptophan at the end of this CDR3 makes a read error likely. It is unclear where the CDR3 begins or ends on the DNA, so no DNA is shown, and the CDR3 is as TCRdb lists it. The rearrangement joins TRBV21-1 to TRBJ2-1; the table assigns TRBD2, which was not confirmed against the DNA. TRBV21-1 is a documented pseudogene. The CDR3 is 17 amino acids long, termini counted. CDR3 residues: CASSRNTSGGILNEQFL.

This clonotype was counted only a few times. The V gene is TRBV29-1, the J gene TRBJ2-1; tentatively, D is TRBD1 (6 bases). Germline CDR1 SQVTM, CDR2 ANQGSEA. Trimming took off 7 bases at V and 5 bases at J, with 15 bases between the two ends. This CDR3 comprises 13 residues. The CDR3 nucleotides read TGCAGCGCCCGACAGGAAACCGACAATGAGCAGTTCTTC. This translates into CSARQETDNEQFF.

In DNA, the CDR3 is TGTGCCAGTAGTAACTCCCCCCAGGGGAACACTGAAGCTTTCTTT. Translating gives CASSNSPQGNTEAFF. The chain joins TRBV19 to TRBJ1-1; D perhaps matches TRBD1 (5 bases). V was shortened by 4 bases and J by 1 base, with 13 bases between the two germline ends. CDR3 length: 15 amino acids. CDR1 and CDR2 from the germline V gene are LNHDA and SQIVND (reference sequence).

V gene TRBV6-5 combines with J gene TRBJ1-1, with D uncertain. From germline, CDR1 is MNHEY and CDR2 SVGAGI. The CDR3 is 13 residues long. V was cut by 2 bases and J by 4 bases, with 8 bases left in between. The CDR3 DNA follows: TGTGCCAGCAGTTACCGACGGGCCACTGAAGCTTTCTTT. Translation: CASSYRRATEAFF.

This clonotype was found many times. The V gene is TRBV7-9, the J gene TRBJ2-2; D not certain. Trimming took off 6 bases at V and 0 bases at J, with 5 bases between the two ends. The V gene's germline CDR1 is SEHNR and CDR2 FQNEAQ (reference sequence). This CDR3 region has 13 residues. Here the CDR3 reads CASSLPNTGELFF. DNA for the CDR3: TGTGCCAGCAGTTTGCCGAACACCGGGGAGCTGTTTTTT.

This clonotype showed up just a few times. The gene calls are TRBV6-5 and TRBJ1-6, with 8 bases lining up with TRBD1. This CDR3 is built from 16 residues. V trimming: 0 bases; J trimming: 6 bases; junction bases outside the gene matches: 4. Germline V gene data show CDR1 as MNHEY and CDR2 as SVGAGI. DNA for the CDR3: TGTGCCAGCAGTTACTCGGGCGGACAGGGTAATTCACCCCTCCACTTT. It translates to CASSYSGGQGNSPLHF.

CDR3 DNA: TGCAGTGCTCAAAGACAGGGGCTGGGTCAGCCCCAGCATTTT. Translation: CSAQRQGLGQPQHF. The V gene is TRBV20-1, the J gene TRBJ1-5; 8 bases fit TRBD1. The CDR3 runs 14 residues. Unmatched junction bases numbered 9, after V lost 5 bases and J lost 6 bases. The germline V gene encodes CDR1 DFQATT and CDR2 SNEGSKA (reference sequence).

J is TRBJ1-2 and V is TRBV29-1; 8 bases are shared with TRBD1. The J segment lost 4 bases and the V segment lost 3 bases, leaving 10 bases of the junction unmatched. The CDR3 sequence is 15 residues long. The V gene's germline CDR1 is SQVTM and CDR2 ANQGSEA. The CDR3: CSVDSQGAEGYGYTF. CDR3 nucleotides: TGCAGCGTTGATAGTCAGGGGGCGGAAGGCTATGGCTACACCTTC. Full variable domain (remainder filled in from reference TRBV29-1 and TRBJ1-2): SAVISQKPSRDICQRGTSLTIQCQVDSQVTMMFWYRQQPGQSLTLIATANQGSEATYESGFVIDKFPISRPNLTFSTLTVSNMSPEDSSIYLCSVDSQGAEGYGYTFGSGTRLTVV.

This rearrangement joins TRBV19 to TRBJ1-1; 11 nucleotides line up with TRBD1. The CDR3 contains 15 residues. CDR1 and CDR2 (germline): LNHDA, SQIVND (reference sequence). The junction had 5 bases not matched to a gene; V was cut back by 4 bases and J by 4 bases. As DNA, the CDR3 is TGTGCCAGTAGTAACCCGGACAGGGGGCGCACTGAAGCTTTCTTT. Its translation: CASSNPDRGRTEAFF.